These T cell receptor beta chains were read from a single sample in a study of glioma-infiltrating T cells after dendritic cell vaccination. TCRdb keeps only in-frame clones here, not all; method: immunoSEQ multiplex PCR. The table shows fewer than 90,000 clones, with roughly four fifths occurring only once. The source material was blood, sampled after dendritic cell vaccination. The source of these receptors is a human donor with glioblastoma. Both conserved end residues are part of each CDR3.

v_call: TRBV5-1; j_call: TRBJ2-5; cdr3_aa: CASSLGGGRGETQYF
v_call: TRBV5-1; j_call: TRBJ1-2; cdr3_aa: CASSLGTGNSDGYTF
v_call: TRBV11-2; j_call: TRBJ2-3; cdr3_aa: CASSPDSTDTQYF
v_call: TRBV29-1; j_call: TRBJ1-5; cdr3_aa: CSVVESSNQPQHF
v_call: TRBV5-6; j_call: TRBJ1-2; cdr3_aa: CASSGRGGEFYGYTF
v_call: TRBV7-9; j_call: TRBJ1-1; cdr3_aa: CASSIGLDENTEAFF
v_call: TRBV27; j_call: TRBJ2-7; cdr3_aa: CATPPRGQQAYEQYF
v_call: TRBV6-5; j_call: TRBJ1-3; cdr3_aa: CASSSGPGSGNTIYF
v_call: TRBV13; j_call: TRBJ2-5; cdr3_aa: CASSQEGRWETQYF
v_call: TRBV7-2; j_call: TRBJ2-3; cdr3_aa: CASSPSDSAGQYF
v_call: TRBV5-4; j_call: TRBJ1-4; cdr3_aa: CASSSTGSNEKLFF
v_call: TRBV19; j_call: TRBJ1-3; cdr3_aa: CASSLGDSGNTIYF
v_call: TRBV14; j_call: TRBJ1-2; cdr3_aa: CASSPINSPNYGYTF
v_call: TRBV4-1; j_call: TRBJ1-4; cdr3_aa: CASSQETDTPWGVGEKLFF
v_call: TRBV15; j_call: TRBJ1-5; cdr3_aa: CATSQGQDGQPQHF
v_call: TRBV6-1; j_call: TRBJ1-1; cdr3_aa: CASRKDSLGTEAFF
v_call: TRBV18; j_call: TRBJ1-3; cdr3_aa: CASSRANPRDRMSSGNTIYF
v_call: TRBV5-1; j_call: TRBJ2-3; cdr3_aa: CASSVTGTSNQDTQYF
v_call: TRBV19; j_call: TRBJ1-1; cdr3_aa: CASSMSRVVTEAFF
v_call: TRBV15; j_call: TRBJ2-5; cdr3_aa: CATSRNRRLAGKPTGETQYF
v_call: TRBV11-3; j_call: TRBJ2-1; cdr3_aa: CASSLTRALAAHEQFF
v_call: TRBV7-2; j_call: TRBJ2-3; cdr3_aa: CASSLDQGIDTQYF
v_call: TRBV5-6; j_call: TRBJ1-2; cdr3_aa: CASSAVRQSESYGYTF
v_call: TRBV7-9; j_call: TRBJ2-5; cdr3_aa: CASSPYSTGPQETQYF
v_call: TRBV7-2; j_call: TRBJ2-3; cdr3_aa: CASSPIRVDTQYF
v_call: TRBV4-2; j_call: TRBJ2-7; cdr3_aa: CASSQDAGAGEQYF
v_call: TRBV7-2; j_call: TRBJ2-5; cdr3_aa: CASSPHRGQETQYF
v_call: TRBV10-3; j_call: TRBJ2-2; cdr3_aa: CAISESMEGGELFF
v_call: TRBV5-1; j_call: TRBJ2-2; cdr3_aa: CASSVLPGQNTGELFF
v_call: TRBV14; j_call: TRBJ1-2; cdr3_aa: CASSTPGQGSINYGYTF
v_call: TRBV5-1; j_call: TRBJ2-1; cdr3_aa: CASSLTGGSINEQFF
v_call: TRBV7-3; j_call: TRBJ2-7; cdr3_aa: CASSLGGSRSLAYEQYF
v_call: TRBV6-5; j_call: TRBJ2-5; cdr3_aa: CASSYRPRGYQETQYF
v_call: TRBV5-1; j_call: TRBJ1-2; cdr3_aa: CASSLLPGQPGYTF
v_call: TRBV5-1; j_call: TRBJ2-1; cdr3_aa: CASSLTGDYNEQFF
v_call: TRBV30; j_call: TRBJ2-3; cdr3_aa: CAWSVGGDFTDTQYF
v_call: TRBV7-2; j_call: TRBJ1-2; cdr3_aa: CASSLLGQAVVNYGYTF
v_call: TRBV6-1; j_call: TRBJ1-2; cdr3_aa: CASSERGTGVGRGYTF
v_call: TRBV6-6; j_call: TRBJ2-7; cdr3_aa: CASSYTGDEQYF
v_call: TRBV5-6; j_call: TRBJ2-7; cdr3_aa: CASSLGTTGYEQYF
v_call: TRBV27; j_call: TRBJ1-2; cdr3_aa: CASSLTGGGSYGYTF
v_call: TRBV6-5; j_call: TRBJ2-1; cdr3_aa: CASSGGFSYNEQFF
v_call: TRBV7-2; j_call: TRBJ2-7; cdr3_aa: CASSLERRTYEQYF
v_call: TRBV19; j_call: TRBJ1-2; cdr3_aa: CASKTGTGSVRGYTF
v_call: TRBV28; j_call: TRBJ2-6; cdr3_aa: CASSYTQSRANVLTF
v_call: TRBV10-3; j_call: TRBJ1-4; cdr3_aa: CAIQDRIGEKLFF
v_call: TRBV10-3; j_call: TRBJ1-5; cdr3_aa: CAISGAVNQPQHF